The rows below give T cell receptor beta chains drawn from one sample of a study of blood T cell repertoires in COVID-19. Assay: immunoSEQ multiplex PCR; the TCRdb copy retains only in-frame clones and omits some. In the table there are 120,000 or so clones, 75% to 85% of which are singletons. Sequencing was carried out using peripheral blood. The receptor source for this set is a man aged 35 to 55 with active or convalescent COVID-19. CDR3s leave out the opening cysteine and the closing phenylalanine or tryptophan. The D gene is left open where the match is weak.

d_call	v_call	j_call	cdr3_aa
TRBD1	TRBV29-1	TRBJ2-5	SVDPDRGLKETQY
-	TRBV7-2	TRBJ2-2	ASSYLRGTGELF
TRBD1	TRBV4-1	TRBJ1-6	ASSHATGDSPLH
-	TRBV11-2	TRBJ1-1	ASSLEGGVGTEAF
-	TRBV3-1/TRBV3-2	TRBJ2-1	ASSQAGLDSNEQF
-	TRBV2	TRBJ1-2	ASKQGSNNYGYT
TRBD2	TRBV3-1/TRBV3-2	TRBJ2-1	ASSQDRGLAGYNEQF
-	TRBV7-9	TRBJ2-7	ASSFGVGYEQY
TRBD2	TRBV24-1	TRBJ2-1	ATSDSQRGGHPNEQF
-	TRBV20-1	TRBJ2-7	SASLLYGDTYEQY
TRBD1	TRBV7-9	TRBJ1-2	ASSLTGGPGYT
-	TRBV4-3	TRBJ2-7	ASSRERQDEQY
TRBD1	TRBV5-1	TRBJ1-2	ASSLHDRVGGYT
-	TRBV21-1	TRBJ1-1	ASSKGQGSGNTEAF
TRBD1	TRBV6-5	TRBJ1-2	ASSTTGGAERGYT
TRBD1	TRBV10-2	TRBJ1-1	ASSPRTGNTEAF
-	TRBV5-6	TRBJ1-2	ASGRGSGYT
TRBD2	TRBV18	TRBJ2-5	ASSPPPGGRAVGEETQY
-	TRBV7-8	TRBJ2-2	ASSMGVQTGELF
-	TRBV4-3	TRBJ1-3	ASSQDLSGAGNTIY
-	TRBV7-9	TRBJ2-7	ASSTQGGQY
-	TRBV2	TRBJ1-1	ATSPGASGTEAF
-	TRBV6-6	TRBJ2-7	ASSYSTGYEQY
TRBD1	TRBV9	TRBJ1-2	ASSVDTDRGSGYT
-	TRBV30	TRBJ1-3	AWKPGWGNTIY
TRBD2	TRBV5-5	TRBJ2-3	ASSLDGDYTDTQY
-	TRBV5-1	TRBJ2-7	ASSPDRSSYEQY
-	TRBV28	TRBJ1-1	ASSLGANTEAF
-	TRBV10-3	TRBJ2-4	AISQGILAKNIQY
TRBD1	TRBV3-1/TRBV3-2	TRBJ1-4	ASSQVTGSEKLF
-	TRBV24-1	TRBJ2-3	ATSDLFTDTQY
-	TRBV30	TRBJ1-4	AWSRGSLGEKLF
TRBD1	TRBV28	TRBJ1-2	ASSPLTGSGYT
-	TRBV7-2	TRBJ1-1	ASSYKSRANTEAF
TRBD2	TRBV30	TRBJ2-7	AWSVGLAGEQY
-	TRBV5-1	TRBJ2-2	ASSFDAAGELF
TRBD1	TRBV5-6	TRBJ1-2	ASTPTGVNYGYT